The rows below give T cell receptor beta chains drawn from one sample of a study of blood T cell repertoires in COVID-19. Profiled with immunoSEQ multiplex PCR; TCRdb holds only in-frame clones, not every one. Among approximately 270,000 clones listed, 75% to 90% were seen once. The sequenced material came from PBMCs or T cells enriched from blood (not recorded which). All receptors come from a woman in her twenties or thirties who had recovered from COVID-19. Both conserved end residues are part of each CDR3. Fields, in order: V gene, D gene, J gene, clone size, CDR3 protein, CDR3 DNA. D genes are given only for firm matches. Clone size, where shown, is once, few, many, or a class for clones that have expanded.

v_gene: TRBV9
d_gene: .
j_gene: TRBJ2-1
abundance: .
CDR3aa: CASSVAREAYNEQFF
CDR3nt: TGTGCCAGCAGCGTAGCTAGAGAAGCCTACAATGAGCAGTTCTTC

v_gene: TRBV19
d_gene: TRBD2
j_gene: TRBJ2-1
abundance: many
CDR3aa: CASSIETSGSRNEQFF
CDR3nt: TGTGCCAGTAGTATAGAGACTAGCGGGAGTAGAAATGAGCAGTTCTTC

v_gene: TRBV12-3/TRBV12-4
d_gene: .
j_gene: TRBJ1-1
abundance: .
CDR3aa: CASKLRTEAFF
CDR3nt: TGTGCCAGCAAGCTGCGGACTGAAGCTTTCTTT

v_gene: TRBV5-8
d_gene: .
j_gene: TRBJ2-5
abundance: .
CDR3aa: CASRTGRTQETQYF
CDR3nt: TGTGCCAGCAGAACAGGGAGAACCCAAGAGACCCAGTACTTC

v_gene: TRBV19
d_gene: .
j_gene: TRBJ1-5
abundance: .
CDR3aa: CASKGDQPQHF
CDR3nt: TGTGCCAGTAAGGGGGATCAGCCCCAGCATTTT

v_gene: TRBV21-1
d_gene: .
j_gene: TRBJ1-4
abundance: .
CDR3aa: CASSTSRDCPGPGTGPREKLFF
CDR3nt: TGTGCCAGCAGCACCAGCCGAGACTGCCCAGGTCCCGGGACAGGACCGCGTGAAAAACTGTTTTTT

v_gene: TRBV10-3
d_gene: .
j_gene: TRBJ1-6
abundance: few
CDR3aa: CAISAGRQTLHF
CDR3nt: TGTGCCATCAGTGCGGGGAGACAAACCCTCCACTTT

v_gene: TRBV19
d_gene: .
j_gene: TRBJ1-2
abundance: .
CDR3aa: CASSIPTGVNYGYTF
CDR3nt: TGTGCCAGTAGTATCCCAACGGGGGTCAACTATGGCTACACCTTC

v_gene: TRBV23-1
d_gene: TRBD1
j_gene: TRBJ1-2
abundance: .
CDR3aa: CASSGGTGYNTF
CDR3nt: TGCGCCAGCAGCGGAGGGACAGGGTATAACACCTTC

v_gene: TRBV15
d_gene: .
j_gene: TRBJ1-3
abundance: .
CDR3aa: CATSSEVVGNTIYF
CDR3nt: TGTGCCACCAGCAGCGAGGTGGTCGGAAACACCATATATTTT

v_gene: TRBV9
d_gene: .
j_gene: TRBJ2-7
abundance: .
CDR3aa: CASSDPQYGEQYF
CDR3nt: TGTGCCAGCAGCGACCCACAGTACGGCGAGCAGTACTTC

v_gene: TRBV28
d_gene: TRBD1
j_gene: TRBJ1-4
abundance: once
CDR3aa: CASSFGGRGNLDEKLFF
CDR3nt: TGTGCCAGCAGTTTCGGTGGCAGGGGGAATCTGGATGAAAAACTGTTTTTT

v_gene: TRBV9
d_gene: TRBD2
j_gene: TRBJ2-7
abundance: .
CDR3aa: CASSVEAGGYEQYF
CDR3nt: TGTGCCAGCAGCGTAGAGGCGGGAGGGTACGAGCAGTACTTC

v_gene: TRBV4-1
d_gene: TRBD2
j_gene: TRBJ2-1
abundance: .
CDR3aa: CASSLLAGDYNEQFF
CDR3nt: TGCGCCAGCAGCCTACTAGCGGGAGACTACAATGAGCAGTTCTTC

v_gene: TRBV5-1
d_gene: TRBD1
j_gene: TRBJ2-2
abundance: once
CDR3aa: CASSFGQVDTGELFF
CDR3nt: TGCGCCAGCAGCTTCGGACAGGTTGACACCGGGGAGCTGTTTTTT

v_gene: TRBV5-4
d_gene: TRBD2
j_gene: TRBJ2-5
abundance: .
CDR3aa: CASRSTSGRETQYF
CDR3nt: TGTGCCAGCAGATCGACTAGCGGGAGGGAGACCCAGTACTTC

v_gene: TRBV28
d_gene: .
j_gene: TRBJ1-5
abundance: .
CDR3aa: CASRVGWGEMGQPQHF
CDR3nt: TGTGCCAGCAGGGTGGGGTGGGGCGAAATGGGTCAGCCCCAGCATTTT

v_gene: TRBV6-4
d_gene: TRBD1
j_gene: TRBJ1-2
abundance: .
CDR3aa: CASSDGTGGGYTF
CDR3nt: TGTGCCAGCAGTGACGGGACAGGGGGCGGCTACACCTTC

v_gene: TRBV5-1
d_gene: TRBD1
j_gene: TRBJ2-7
abundance: few
CDR3aa: CASSSRGQGAYEQYF
CDR3nt: TGCGCCAGCAGTTCTAGGGGACAGGGGGCATACGAGCAGTACTTC

v_gene: TRBV5-1
d_gene: .
j_gene: TRBJ2-4
abundance: .
CDR3aa: CASSSGLGGNIQYF
CDR3nt: TGCGCCAGCAGCTCCGGACTAGGGGGGAACATTCAGTACTTC

v_gene: TRBV29-1
d_gene: .
j_gene: TRBJ2-7
abundance: .
CDR3aa: CSVEMLKGGAPYYEQYF
CDR3nt: TGCAGCGTTGAAATGCTGAAGGGAGGTGCCCCATACTACGAGCAGTACTTC

v_gene: TRBV2
d_gene: .
j_gene: TRBJ1-1
abundance: .
CDR3aa: CASSSGGTEAFF
CDR3nt: TGTGCCAGCAGCAGCGGGGGCACTGAAGCTTTCTTT

v_gene: TRBV5-1
d_gene: TRBD1
j_gene: TRBJ1-1
abundance: .
CDR3aa: CASSLRDRGITEAFF
CDR3nt: TGCGCCAGCAGCCTCCGGGACAGGGGTATTACTGAAGCTTTCTTT

v_gene: TRBV4-2
d_gene: TRBD2
j_gene: TRBJ2-7
abundance: few
CDR3aa: CASSQALTSGGGPYEQYF
CDR3nt: TGTGCCAGCAGCCAAGCCCTAACTAGCGGGGGGGGTCCCTACGAGCAGTACTTC

v_gene: TRBV7-8
d_gene: .
j_gene: TRBJ1-2
abundance: .
CDR3aa: CASSERQAPRPYGYTF
CDR3nt: TGTGCCAGCAGCGAGAGACAGGCCCCAAGACCATATGGCTACACCTTC

v_gene: TRBV4-2
d_gene: TRBD1
j_gene: TRBJ1-3
abundance: once
CDR3aa: CASGRDSLISGNTIYF
CDR3nt: TGTGCCAGCGGCCGGGACAGCCTAATCTCTGGAAACACCATATATTTT

v_gene: TRBV6-5
d_gene: .
j_gene: TRBJ1-1
abundance: .
CDR3aa: CASSAGSEKAFF
CDR3nt: TGTGCCAGCAGCGCCGGTTCGGAGAAAGCTTTCTTT

v_gene: TRBV7-7
d_gene: .
j_gene: TRBJ2-3
abundance: many
CDR3aa: CASSLGRGSSTDTQYF
CDR3nt: TGTGCCAGCAGCTTAGGGAGGGGCTCTAGCACAGATACGCAGTATTTT

v_gene: TRBV29-1
d_gene: TRBD1
j_gene: TRBJ2-3
abundance: .
CDR3aa: CSAAPGTGTSYTQYF
CDR3nt: TGCAGCGCCGCCCCCGGGACAGGGACAAGCTATACGCAGTATTTT

v_gene: TRBV9
d_gene: TRBD1
j_gene: TRBJ1-4
abundance: .
CDR3aa: CASGPGQGIEKLFF
CDR3nt: TGTGCCAGCGGGCCGGGACAGGGCATCGAAAAACTGTTTTTT

v_gene: TRBV6-5
d_gene: TRBD2
j_gene: TRBJ2-1
abundance: .
CDR3aa: CASRERGANYNEQFF
CDR3nt: TGTGCCAGCAGAGAGCGGGGAGCCAACTACAATGAGCAGTTCTTC

v_gene: TRBV29-1
d_gene: TRBD1
j_gene: TRBJ2-7
abundance: .
CDR3aa: CSVGSGTGAYEQYF
CDR3nt: TGCAGCGTGGGGAGCGGGACAGGGGCCTACGAGCAGTACTTC

v_gene: TRBV9
d_gene: .
j_gene: TRBJ2-3
abundance: few
CDR3aa: CASSGGVPTDTQYF
CDR3nt: TGTGCCAGCAGCGGCGGGGTACCCACAGATACGCAGTATTTT

v_gene: TRBV28
d_gene: TRBD1
j_gene: TRBJ1-1
abundance: few
CDR3aa: CASSLWGQGEPEAFF
CDR3nt: TGTGCCAGCAGTTTATGGGGACAGGGAGAGCCTGAAGCTTTCTTT

v_gene: TRBV7-6
d_gene: TRBD2
j_gene: TRBJ2-5
abundance: .
CDR3aa: CASSPQRTSGRAGETQYF
CDR3nt: TGTGCCAGCAGCCCTCAAAGGACTAGCGGGAGGGCCGGGGAGACCCAGTACTTC

v_gene: TRBV14
d_gene: TRBD1
j_gene: TRBJ1-6
abundance: .
CDR3aa: CASSQEKGAGNSPLHF
CDR3nt: TGTGCCAGCAGCCAAGAAAAGGGGGCCGGCAATTCACCCCTCCACTTT

v_gene: TRBV2
d_gene: .
j_gene: TRBJ1-5
abundance: .
CDR3aa: CASKVGGLTDQPQHF
CDR3nt: TGTGCCAGCAAGGTGGGGGGGCTTACAGATCAGCCCCAGCATTTT

v_gene: TRBV25-1
d_gene: .
j_gene: TRBJ2-7
abundance: .
CDR3aa: CASRHSYEQYF
CDR3nt: TGTGCCAGCAGACACTCCTACGAGCAGTACTTC

v_gene: TRBV5-6
d_gene: .
j_gene: TRBJ2-1
abundance: few
CDR3aa: CASSLPTGNNEQFF
CDR3nt: TGTGCCAGCAGCCTACCTACAGGAAATAATGAGCAGTTCTTC

v_gene: TRBV14
d_gene: TRBD1
j_gene: TRBJ1-3
abundance: few
CDR3aa: CASSQADRVDSGNTIYF
CDR3nt: TGTGCCAGCAGCCAAGCGGACAGGGTAGACTCTGGAAACACCATATATTTT